This TCR beta chain was observed in a study of cytomegalovirus exposure and HLA in healthy donors. The table lists this clone with a count of one. Its antigen is undetermined. The donors were part of the validation cohort, which consisted of roughly 120 subjects and was separate from the first cohort of about 670 subjects. Germline V gene sequence: CDR1 SEHNR, CDR2 FQNEAQ (reference sequence). Trimming at V came to 2 bases and at J to 10 bases, leaving 10 bases not matched to a gene. The CDR3 runs to 16 residues. Study conclusions and caveats: First-cohort TCR clusters were later found to tend to co-occur in the 120 or so validation repertoires. Three chains linked to CMV were shown in vitro to be specific for CMV antigens. Reports credit the classifier with highly specific, highly sensitive diagnosis of cytomegalovirus status.

Sequenced by immunoSEQ multiplex PCR; TCRdb stores in-frame clones only, minus some. The sample lists a few hundred thousand clones, 90% occurring once. This chain connects TRBV7-9 to TRBJ2-1; 11 bases are shared with TRBD2. This receptor was identified in a woman aged 30 to 39 in good health and CMV-seronegative. Sequencing was performed on PBMCs. This CDR3 reads CASSLHLAGGVEEQFF. CDR3 DNA sequence: TGTGCCAGCAGCTTACATCTAGCGGGAGGTGTGGAAGAGCAGTTCTTC.